This is a list of T cell receptor beta chains from one sample in a study of T cell clones after liver transplantation. TCRdb's copy holds only in-frame clones and misses some; the assay was immunoSEQ multiplex PCR. This table has roughly 55,000 clones, approximately 84% appearing once. The specimen comprised CD4+ T cells from blood, sampled before liver transplant. All receptors derive from a human donor who received a liver transplant. Both conserved end residues are part of each CDR3. The order of the fields is J gene, clone size, V gene, D gene, CDR3 protein, CDR3 DNA. A D gene is named only where the DNA matches it firmly. Size values are once, few and many counts, or a class for expanded clones, and some rows have none.

j_gene: TRBJ1-1
abundance: NA
v_gene: TRBV20-1
d_gene: NA
CDR3aa: CSARSRTEAFF
CDR3nt: TGCAGTGCTAGAAGCAGGACTGAAGCTTTCTTT

j_gene: TRBJ1-3
abundance: NA
v_gene: TRBV20-1
d_gene: NA
CDR3aa: CSVGAGNTIYF
CDR3nt: TGCAGTGTAGGGGCTGGAAACACCATATATTTT

j_gene: TRBJ2-7
abundance: NA
v_gene: TRBV2
d_gene: TRBD1
CDR3aa: CASSGHPGQGAGEQYF
CDR3nt: TGTGCCAGCAGTGGCCACCCGGGACAGGGGGCGGGTGAGCAGTACTTC

j_gene: TRBJ2-5
abundance: NA
v_gene: TRBV28
d_gene: NA
CDR3aa: CASSLGGPVETQYF
CDR3nt: TGTGCCAGCAGTTTAGGGGGCCCGGTCGAGACCCAGTACTTC

j_gene: TRBJ1-6
abundance: NA
v_gene: TRBV7-2
d_gene: TRBD1
CDR3aa: CASSSTGGYNSPLHF
CDR3nt: TGTGCCAGCAGCTCTACAGGGGGCTATAATTCACCCCTCCACTTT

j_gene: TRBJ2-5
abundance: NA
v_gene: TRBV15
d_gene: TRBD2
CDR3aa: CATSRDRGNSGGPQYF
CDR3nt: TGTGCCACCAGCAGAGATCGAGGGAATAGCGGGGGCCCCCAGTACTTC

j_gene: TRBJ2-3
abundance: NA
v_gene: TRBV6-1
d_gene: TRBD2
CDR3aa: CASSGGTRLGDTQYF
CDR3nt: TGTGCCAGCAGTGGGGGGACTAGGCTAGGCGATACGCAGTATTTT

j_gene: TRBJ2-7
abundance: NA
v_gene: TRBV19
d_gene: TRBD1
CDR3aa: CASSSQGQTFYEQYF
CDR3nt: TGTGCCAGTAGTTCGCAGGGACAGACCTTCTACGAGCAGTACTTC

j_gene: TRBJ2-7
abundance: NA
v_gene: TRBV18
d_gene: TRBD1
CDR3aa: CASSPPGQGARVQYF
CDR3nt: TGTGCCAGCTCACCACCGGGACAGGGGGCTAGGGTGCAGTACTTC

j_gene: TRBJ2-5
abundance: NA
v_gene: TRBV6-6
d_gene: NA
CDR3aa: CASTQGEETQYF
CDR3nt: TGTGCCAGCACACAGGGTGAAGAGACCCAGTACTTC

j_gene: TRBJ2-2
abundance: NA
v_gene: TRBV7-3
d_gene: NA
CDR3aa: CASSLSGVGTGELFF
CDR3nt: TGTGCCAGCAGCTTATCAGGGGTGGGCACCGGGGAGCTGTTTTTT

j_gene: TRBJ2-5
abundance: NA
v_gene: TRBV7-9
d_gene: TRBD2
CDR3aa: CASSYPRTSGGQETQYF
CDR3nt: TGTGCCAGCAGCTACCCTCGGACTAGCGGGGGGCAAGAGACCCAGTACTTC

j_gene: TRBJ2-2
abundance: medium-sized
v_gene: TRBV7-8
d_gene: NA
CDR3aa: CASSLSAGATGELFF
CDR3nt: TGTGCCAGCAGCTTGTCGGCAGGGGCCACCGGGGAGCTGTTTTTT